This T cell receptor (beta chain) was profiled in a study of CXCR3-negative and CXCR3-positive naive CD8 T cells. Study details: Collectively, the libraries yielded about 140 million TRB reads in total, at about 1.5 +/- 0.3 million per library. Findings and limits, study-wide: For the naive subsets, surface CD5 was similar, and TCR strength was inferred from TRB CDR3 properties. The study found that naive CXCR3-negative and CXCR3-positive cells shared TRBV-TRBJ usage, while memory cells differed. In cryopreserved cells, CXCR3 expression partially decreased, and fresh PBMCs were used in most assays.

Carrying UMI labels, the TRB cDNA libraries were prepared through 5' RACE. TCRdb re-called the 5' RACE reads and gives one entry per CDR3 protein, without DNA. Its listing shows about 48,000 distinct CDR3 sequences. The CDR3 runs to 15 residues. Per the germline V gene, CDR1 is MDHEN and CDR2 is SYDVKM. Concerning this clonotype itself: Antigen unknown.

Sequencing was done on a sample of memory CD8+ T cells from blood. The clonotype comes from a human donor in good health. Some clones in this sample may be carry-over from other donors' samples. This sequence joins TRBV28 and TRBJ2-5; absent DNA, TCRdb's TRBD1 call cannot be checked. CDR3: CASRGNRDSQETQYF.